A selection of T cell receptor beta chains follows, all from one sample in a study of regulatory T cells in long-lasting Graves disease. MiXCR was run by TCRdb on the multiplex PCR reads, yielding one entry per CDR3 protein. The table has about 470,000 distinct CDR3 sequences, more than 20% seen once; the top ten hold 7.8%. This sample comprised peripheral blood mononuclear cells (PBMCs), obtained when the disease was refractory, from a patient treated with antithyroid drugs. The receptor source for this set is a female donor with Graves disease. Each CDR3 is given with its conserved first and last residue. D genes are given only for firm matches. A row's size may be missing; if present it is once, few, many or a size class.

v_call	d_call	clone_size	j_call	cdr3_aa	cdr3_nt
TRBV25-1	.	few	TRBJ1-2	CASSDPGTAKGYTF	TGTGCCAGCAGTGACCCCGGGACCGCAAAAGGCTACACCTTC
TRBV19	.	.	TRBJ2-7	CASNDGPHLEQYF	TGTGCCAGCAATGACGGCCCCCATCTCGAGCAGTACTTC
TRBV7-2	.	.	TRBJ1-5	CASSSDASNQPQHF	TGTGCCAGCAGCTCGGACGCTAGCAATCAGCCCCAGCATTTT
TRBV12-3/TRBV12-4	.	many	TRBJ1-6	CASSLKEDSPLHF	TGTGCCAGCAGTTTAAAGGAGGATTCACCCCTCCACTTT
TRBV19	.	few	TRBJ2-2	CASSIDPWNTGELFF	TGTGCCAGTAGTATAGATCCGTGGAACACCGGGGAGCTGTTTTTT
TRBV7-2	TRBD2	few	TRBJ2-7	CASSLGGGPSGEQYF	TGTGCCAGCAGCTTGGGGGGAGGGCCCTCGGGCGAGCAGTACTTC
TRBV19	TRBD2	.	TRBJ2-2	CASTVKREAGTGELFF	TGTGCCAGTACCGTGAAGCGGGAGGCGGGGACCGGGGAGCTGTTTTTT
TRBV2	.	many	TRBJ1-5	CASSEVAENQPQHF	TGTGCCAGCAGTGAAGTAGCAGAAAATCAGCCCCAGCATTTT
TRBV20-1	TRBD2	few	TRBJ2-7	CSAAGTSGRPEQYF	TGCAGTGCCGCGGGGACTAGCGGGAGACCCGAGCAGTACTTC
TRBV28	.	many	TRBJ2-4	CASRTPPDIQYF	TGTGCCAGCAGGACACCCCCGGACATTCAGTACTTC
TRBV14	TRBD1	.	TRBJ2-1	CASSPRQGINEQFF	TGTGCCAGCAGCCCGCGACAGGGGATCAATGAGCAGTTCTTC
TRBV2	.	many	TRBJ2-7	CASSETVVSKQYF	TGTGCCAGCAGTGAAACGGTTGTGAGTAAGCAGTACTTC
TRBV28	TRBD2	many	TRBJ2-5	CASVKLAGWETQYF	TGTGCCAGCGTTAAACTAGCGGGATGGGAGACCCAGTACTTC
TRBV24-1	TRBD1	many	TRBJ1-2	CATGRQGKDGYTF	TGTGCCACCGGTCGACAGGGAAAGGATGGCTACACCTTC
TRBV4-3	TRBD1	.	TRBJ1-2	CASSQKSGWTGDGYTF	TGCGCCAGCAGCCAGAAGAGCGGGTGGACAGGGGATGGCTACACCTTC
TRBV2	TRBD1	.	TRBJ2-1	CASSGGTVPYNEQFF	TGTGCCAGCAGTGGAGGGACAGTTCCGTACAATGAGCAGTTCTTC